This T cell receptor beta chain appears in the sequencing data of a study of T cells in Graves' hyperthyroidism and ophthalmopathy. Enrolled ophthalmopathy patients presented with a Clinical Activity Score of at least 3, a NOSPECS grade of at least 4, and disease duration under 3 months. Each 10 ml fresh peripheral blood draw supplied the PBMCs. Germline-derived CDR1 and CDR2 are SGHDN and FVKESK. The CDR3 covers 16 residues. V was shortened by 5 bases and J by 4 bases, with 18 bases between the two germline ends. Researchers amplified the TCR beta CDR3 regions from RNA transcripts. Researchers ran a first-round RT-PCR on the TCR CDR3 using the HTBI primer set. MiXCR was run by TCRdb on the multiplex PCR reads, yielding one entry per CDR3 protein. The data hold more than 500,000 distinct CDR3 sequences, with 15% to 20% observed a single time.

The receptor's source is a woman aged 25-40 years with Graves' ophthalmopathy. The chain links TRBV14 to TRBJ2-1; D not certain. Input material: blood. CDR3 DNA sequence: TGTGCCAGCAGCTACCGGTCAGCAAGTGGATACAATGAGCAGTTCTTC. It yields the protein CASSYRSASGYNEQFF. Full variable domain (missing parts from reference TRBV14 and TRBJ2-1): EAGVTQFPSHSVIEKGQTVTLRCDPISGHDNLYWYRRVMGKEIKFLLHFVKESKQDESGMPNNRFLAERTGGTYSTLKVQPAELEDSGVYFCASSYRSASGYNEQFFGPGTRLTVL.